This T cell receptor beta chain was identified in a study of control samples from healthy donors and cancer patients. V was cut by 4 bases and J by 5 bases, with 15 bases left in between. The CDR3 is made up of 14 amino acids. Germline CDR1 reads SGHRS; CDR2 reads YFSETQ. Using immunoSEQ multiplex PCR, the repertoire was profiled, and TCRdb retains in-frame clones only, with some absent. The data show about 160,000 clones, over 85% seen once. This clone was observed a single time. The sample consisted of blood. The V and J genes are TRBV5-1 and TRBJ1-1; tentative D call: TRBD1 (5 bases). This TCR came from a man aged 18 to 35 in good health. The CDR3 spells CASSGMGGKTEAFF. CDR3 DNA: TGCGCCAGCAGCGGAATGGGGGGGAAAACTGAAGCTTTCTTT.